This T cell receptor beta chain is from a study of Graves' ophthalmopathy and Graves' hyperthyroidism. Study context: Peripheral blood was gathered at the point of initial diagnosis, before any treatment started.

This clonotype was found many times. What it recognizes is unknown. General study findings and limits: With just over 70% sensitivity and around 79% specificity, the model predicted ophthalmopathy progression. The authors also found most expanded thyroid clonotypes above 0.001 frequency in blood.

As the template, RNA transcripts were used to amplify TCR beta CDR3 regions. HTBI primers primed a first-round RT-PCR, and a second-round multiplex PCR followed. TCRdb re-called the multiplex PCR reads with MiXCR, one entry per CDR3 protein. The data contain about half a million distinct CDR3 sequences, about an eighth of them singletons. Trimming took off 1 base at V and 4 bases at J, with 11 bases between the two ends. Germline CDR1 and CDR2: SGHRS and YFSETQ. The CDR3 length is 14 residues. The sequence came from a woman aged 25 to 39 with Graves' ophthalmopathy. V gene TRBV5-1 combines with J gene TRBJ1-1; D is unclear. The specimen was blood. The CDR3 region is CASSLKTGGTEAFF. In DNA form, the CDR3 reads TGCGCCAGCAGCTTGAAGACGGGAGGCACTGAAGCTTTCTTT.